This T cell receptor (beta chain) was identified in a study of blood T cell repertoires in COVID-19. Background on the study: COVID-19 samples from acute and convalescent phases originated in the United States, Italy and Spain.

The germline V and J ends were trimmed by 4 bases and 0 bases, with 9 bases remaining between them. This CDR3 comprises 13 residues. Germline V gives CDR1 GTSNPN, CDR2 SVGIG (reference sequence). Original methodology: Amplification of reference gene primers provided the estimated nucleated cell counts. Profiled with immunoSEQ multiplex PCR; TCRdb holds only in-frame clones, not every one. That table furnishes V, J and clone size, whereas the DNA furnished D and trimming. Here the sample spans 270,000 or so clones, about nine tenths being singletons. The sequenced material came from peripheral blood. The sequence was collected from a woman aged 40 to 50 who had recovered from COVID-19. V gene TRBV30 combines with J gene TRBJ1-1; D not certain. CDR3 nucleotides: TGTGCCTGGACGAAACAGATGAACACTGAAGCTTTCTTT. Amino acids: CAWTKQMNTEAFF. The entire variable domain, with the rest obtained from reference TRBV30 and TRBJ1-1, is as follows: SQTIHQWPATLVQPVGSPLSLECTVEGTSNPNLYWYRQAAGRGLQLLFYSVGIGQISSEVPQNLSASRPQDRQFILSSKKLLLSDSGFYLCAWTKQMNTEAFFGQGTRLTVV.